The 18 T cell receptor beta chains listed next were all sequenced from one sample in a study of T cell responses to AZD1222 COVID-19 vaccine. Sequenced by immunoSEQ multiplex PCR; TCRdb stores in-frame clones only, minus some. The table lists approximately 50,000 clones, 80% of them singletons. This specimen was peripheral blood, taken 28 days after the second AZD1222 dose. The receptors derive from an adult who received the AZD1222 COVID-19 vaccine.

The CDR3 DNA follows: TGTGCCAGCAGCGTAAACGAGGGTATGACACCCCTCCACTTT. This codes for CASSVNEGMTPLHF. V usage is TRBV9 and J usage is TRBJ1-6; D is unresolved. The V end was cut by 1 base, the J end by 11 bases, with 13 bases between. CDR1 and CDR2 from the germline V gene are SGDLS and YYNGEE. The CDR3 contains 14 residues.

The J gene is TRBJ2-4, the V gene TRBV3-1 (or the pseudogene TRBV3-2); unclear D gene. The germline CDR1 and CDR2 sequences are LGHDT and YNNKEL (reference sequence). Trimming stripped 1 base from V and 8 bases from J, with 9 bases between. CDR3 length: 13 amino acids. The CDR3 loop reads CASSQATPYIQYF. The CDR3 coding sequence is TGTGCCAGCAGCCAAGCCACCCCATACATTCAGTACTTC.

J is TRBJ1-1 and V is TRBV6-5; possibly TRBD1 for D (6 bases). From germline, CDR1 is MNHEY and CDR2 SVGAGI. V was cut by 6 bases and J by 1 base, with 15 bases left in between. This CDR3 is 15 amino acids long. CDR3 DNA sequence: TGTGCCAGCAGAAATTCCGGGACATCGAACACTGAAGCTTTCTTT. Translated: CASRNSGTSNTEAFF.

The CDR3 spells CASSGRGSSADTQYF. CDR3 DNA: TGTGCCAGCAGCGGACGCGGGAGTAGTGCAGATACGCAGTATTTT. The chain uses TRBV7-2 and TRBJ2-3; the match to TRBD2 covers 7 bases. The J segment lost 4 bases and the V segment lost 5 bases, leaving 9 bases of the junction unmatched. The CDR3 loop spans 15 amino acids. Germline-derived CDR1 and CDR2 are SGHTA and FQGNSA. The whole variable domain, remainder taken from reference TRBV7-2 and TRBJ2-3, is GAGVSQSPSNKVTEKGKDVELRCDPISGHTALYWYRQSLGQGLEFLIYFQGNSAPDKSGLPSDRFSAERTGGSVSTLTIQRTQQEDSAVYLCASSGRGSSADTQYFGPGTRLTVL.

This clone was detected once. This chain connects TRBV6-6 to TRBJ2-3; tentative D call: TRBD2 (5 bases). Germline V gives CDR1 MNHNY, CDR2 SVGAGI (reference sequence). The germline V and J ends were trimmed by 2 bases and 3 bases, with 9 bases remaining between them. This CDR3 comprises 14 residues. The CDR3 DNA sequence: TGTGCCAGCAGTTACGGCGGGTATACAGATACGCAGTATTTT. It encodes CASSYGGYTDTQYF.

The chain has TRBV27 and TRBJ1-2; the match to TRBD1 covers 9 bases. This CDR3 contains 16 residues. Germline assignment: CDR1 MNHEY and CDR2 SMNVEV (reference sequence). Losses at the gene ends were 3 bases for V and 7 bases for J; bases not matched to a gene: 12. DNA of the CDR3: TGTGCCAGCAGTTTCTTCTCGGGACAGGGCGTCTCTGGCTACACCTTC. Protein product: CASSFFSGQGVSGYTF.

The chain couples TRBV7-8 to TRBJ1-1; the D gene is possibly TRBD1 (6 bases). The CDR3 runs 12 residues. CDR1 and CDR2 from the germline V gene are SGHVS and FQNEAQ. Deletions cut 5 bases from V and 6 bases from J, with 10 bases between. The CDR3 here is CASSQGRAEAFF. The CDR3 bases are TGTGCCAGCAGCCAGGGGCGGGCTGAAGCTTTCTTT.

The chain uses TRBV20-1 and TRBJ1-4; D may be TRBD1 (5 bases). Trimming cost V 3 bases and J 11 bases, with 22 bases left between them. The CDR3 is made up of 15 amino acids. The germline gives CDR1 DFQATT, CDR2 SNEGSKA (reference sequence). CDR3 in DNA: TGCAGTGCTAGTGGTGGGGCAGGCTCTACGGGGAAACTGTTTTTT. This encodes CSASGGAGSTGKLFF.

DNA for the CDR3: TGTGCCAGTAGTCTACAGGGGGCCTATGGCTACACCTTC. Its translation is CASSLQGAYGYTF. This chain links TRBV19 with TRBJ1-2; 9 nucleotides match TRBD1. CDR1 is LNHDA, CDR2 SQIVND, per germline (reference sequence). The CDR3 contains 13 residues. With 5 bases clipped from V and 4 bases from J, the junction kept 2 bases outside the gene matches.

V is TRBV10-3 and J is TRBJ1-5; possible D gene TRBD1, 5 bases. The V gene's germline CDR1 is ENHRY and CDR2 SYGVKD. The CDR3 is 17 residues long. V was pared by 0 bases and J by 4 bases, with 16 bases between. Here the CDR3 DNA reads TGTGCCATCAGTGAGTCCACCCCCTCCAGGGTTAATCAGCCCCAGCATTTT. Amino acids: CAISESTPSRVNQPQHF.

This clone was picked up a small number of times. Other nucleotide sequences in the sample specify the same CDR3. The chain links TRBV5-1 to TRBJ2-7; a weak D match, TRBD2 (7 bases). Germline V gene sequence: CDR1 SGHRS, CDR2 YFSETQ. The CDR3 loop spans 17 amino acids. Trimming took off 0 bases at V and 3 bases at J, with 19 bases between the two ends. CDR3 nucleotide sequence: TGCGCCAGCAGCTTGGCCGGAGGGGGGGCGCGAGGCTACGAGCAGTACTTC. Protein sequence: CASSLAGGGARGYEQYF.

The chain has TRBV5-4 and TRBJ2-5, with 9 positions matching TRBD2. CDR3 length equals 15 residues. Looked up from germline, CDR1 is SGHNT and CDR2 is YYREEE (reference sequence). With 4 bases clipped from V and 1 base from J, the junction kept 5 bases outside the gene matches. DNA of the CDR3: TGTGCCAGCAGCCTAAGTAGCGGGAGCCAAGAGACCCAGTACTTC. It is translated as CASSLSSGSQETQYF.

The V and J genes are TRBV28 and TRBJ1-6; a possible D gene is TRBD1 (5 bases). The CDR3 extends over 14 amino acids. The V gene lost 3 bases and the J gene lost 10 bases, with 13 bases spanning the gap. Germline V gives CDR1 MDHEN, CDR2 SYDVKM. CDR3 DNA sequence: TGTGCCAGCAGTTTGATGGGACCGCACTCACCCCTCCACTTT. Translation: CASSLMGPHSPLHF. Full variable domain (rest looked up from reference TRBV28 and TRBJ1-6): DVKVTQSSRYLVKRTGEKVFLECVQDMDHENMFWYRQDPGLGLRLIYFSYDVKMKEKGDIPEGYSVSREKKERFSLILESASTNQTSMYLCASSLMGPHSPLHFGNGTRLTVT.

The chain is built from TRBV4-1 and TRBJ1-2; D gene unclear. Trimming pared 0 bases from V and 5 bases from J, leaving 10 bases between. CDR1 is MGHRA and CDR2 is YSYEKL in the germline V gene. CDR3 length equals 14 residues. CDR3 loop: CASSQDPGRYGYTF. DNA of the CDR3: TGCGCCAGCAGCCAAGATCCGGGAAGGTATGGCTACACCTTC.

The V gene is TRBV5-1, the J gene TRBJ2-3, with 12 bases identical to TRBD1. V lost 4 bases and J lost 5; bases outside the gene matches: 5. Germline CDR1 and CDR2: SGHRS and YFSETQ. The CDR3 runs to 15 residues. The DNA for the CDR3 is TGCGCCAGCAGCGTGGGACAGGGGGCGGAAGATACGCAGTATTTT. It specifies CASSVGQGAEDTQYF.

The gene calls are TRBV28 and TRBJ2-2; possibly TRBD2 for D (5 bases). V was trimmed by 5 bases and J by 0 bases, leaving 16 bases between them. CDR3 size: 17 residues. Germline lookup yields CDR1 MDHEN and CDR2 SYDVKM. The CDR3 DNA reads TGTGCCAGCAGTCACGTGGCGACTACCACGAACACCGGGGAGCTGTTTTTT. This codes for CASSHVATTTNTGELFF.

The sample holds one count of this clone. The chain recombines TRBV5-6 with TRBJ1-6; D gene uncertain. This CDR3 spans 13 amino acids. In germline, CDR1 is SGHDT, CDR2 YYEEEE. Trimming cost V 5 bases and J 0 bases, with 3 bases left between them. The CDR3 is CASRSSYNSPLHF. The CDR3 nucleotides read TGTGCCAGCAGATCCTCCTATAATTCACCCCTCCACTTT.

The J gene is TRBJ1-6, the V gene TRBV6-5, with 7 positions matching TRBD1. The length of the CDR3 is 14 residues. From germline, CDR1 is MNHEY and CDR2 SVGAGI. J gave up 6 bases and V 6 bases, and 5 bases lay outside the gene matches. As DNA, the CDR3 is TGTGCCAGCAGCCCGGGACAGTTTAATTCACCCCTCCACTTT. Its protein product is CASSPGQFNSPLHF.